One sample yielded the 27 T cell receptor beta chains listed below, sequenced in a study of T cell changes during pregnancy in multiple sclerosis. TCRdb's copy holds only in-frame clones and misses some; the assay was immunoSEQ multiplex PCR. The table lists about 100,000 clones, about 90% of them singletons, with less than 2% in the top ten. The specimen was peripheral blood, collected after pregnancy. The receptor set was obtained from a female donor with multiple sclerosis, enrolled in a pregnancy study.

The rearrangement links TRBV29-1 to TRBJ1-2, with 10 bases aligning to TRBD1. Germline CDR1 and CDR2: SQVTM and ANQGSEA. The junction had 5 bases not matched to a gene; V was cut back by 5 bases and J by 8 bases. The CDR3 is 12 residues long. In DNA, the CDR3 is TGCAGCGTTCGGACAGGGGGGATCGGCTACACCTTC. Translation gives CSVRTGGIGYTF.

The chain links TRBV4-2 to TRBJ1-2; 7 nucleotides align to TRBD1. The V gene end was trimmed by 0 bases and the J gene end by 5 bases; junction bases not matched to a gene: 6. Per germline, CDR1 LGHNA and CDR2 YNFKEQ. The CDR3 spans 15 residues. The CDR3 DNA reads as TGTGCCAGCAGCCAAGATCGGGCAGGGGGATATGGCTACACCTTC. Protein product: CASSQDRAGGYGYTF.

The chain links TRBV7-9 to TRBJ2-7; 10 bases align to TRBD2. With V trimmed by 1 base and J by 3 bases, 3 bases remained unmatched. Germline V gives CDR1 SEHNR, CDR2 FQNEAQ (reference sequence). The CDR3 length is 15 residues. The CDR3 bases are TGTGCCAGCAGCTTAGAGGGGACTAGCGTCTACGAGCAGTACTTC. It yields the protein CASSLEGTSVYEQYF.

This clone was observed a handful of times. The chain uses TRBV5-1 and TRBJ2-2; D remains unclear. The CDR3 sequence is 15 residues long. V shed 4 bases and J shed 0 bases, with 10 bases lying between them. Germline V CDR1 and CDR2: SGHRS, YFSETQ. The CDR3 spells CASSTGLSNTGELFF. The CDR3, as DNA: TGCGCCAGCAGCACCGGTCTTTCGAACACCGGGGAGCTGTTTTTT.

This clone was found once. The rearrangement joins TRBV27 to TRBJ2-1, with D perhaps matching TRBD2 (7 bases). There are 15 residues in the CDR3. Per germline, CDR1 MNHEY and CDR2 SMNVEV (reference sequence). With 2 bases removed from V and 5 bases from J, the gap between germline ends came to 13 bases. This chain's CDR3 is CASSLDGGLHNEQFF. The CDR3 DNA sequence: TGTGCCAGCAGTTTAGACGGGGGGCTCCACAATGAGCAGTTCTTC.

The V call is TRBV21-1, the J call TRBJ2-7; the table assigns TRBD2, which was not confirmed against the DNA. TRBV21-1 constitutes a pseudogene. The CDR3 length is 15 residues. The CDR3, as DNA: TGTGCCAGCATCGGTATGGACTACCAGGGCTACGAGCAGTACTTC. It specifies CASIGMDYQGYEQYF.

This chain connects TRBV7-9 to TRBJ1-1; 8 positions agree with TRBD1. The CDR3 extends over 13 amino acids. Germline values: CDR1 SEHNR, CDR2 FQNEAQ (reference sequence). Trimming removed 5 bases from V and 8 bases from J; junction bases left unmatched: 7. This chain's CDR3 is CASSPGQGLEAFF. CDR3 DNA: TGTGCCAGCAGCCCCGGACAGGGATTAGAAGCTTTCTTT.

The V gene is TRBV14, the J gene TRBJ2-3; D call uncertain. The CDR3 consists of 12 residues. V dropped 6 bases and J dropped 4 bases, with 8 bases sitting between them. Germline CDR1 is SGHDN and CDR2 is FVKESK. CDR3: CASSDIPDTQYF. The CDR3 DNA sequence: TGTGCCAGCAGTGACATACCAGATACGCAGTATTTT.

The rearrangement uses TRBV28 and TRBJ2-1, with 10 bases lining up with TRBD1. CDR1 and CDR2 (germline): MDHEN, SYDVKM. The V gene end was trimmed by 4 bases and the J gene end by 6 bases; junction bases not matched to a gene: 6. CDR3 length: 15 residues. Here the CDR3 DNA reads TGTGCCAGCAGTTCCGGGACAGGGGTCGCCAATGAGCAGTTCTTC. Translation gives CASSSGTGVANEQFF.

The CDR3 DNA is TGTGCCAGCAACCCTAGCGTTAACACCGGGGAGCTGTTTTTT. Protein product: CASNPSVNTGELFF. V is TRBV15 and J is TRBJ2-2; weak D call: TRBD2 (6 bases). Germline V gene lookup returns CDR1 LNHNV and CDR2 YYDKDF (reference sequence). The V gene lost 10 bases and the J gene lost 2 bases, with 14 bases spanning the gap. This CDR3 has 14 residues.

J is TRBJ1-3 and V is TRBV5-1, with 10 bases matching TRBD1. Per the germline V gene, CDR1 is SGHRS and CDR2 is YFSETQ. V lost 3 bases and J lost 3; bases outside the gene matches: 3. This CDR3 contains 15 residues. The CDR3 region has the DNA TGCGCCAGCAGCTCGGGACAGGGGAGTGGAAACACCATATATTTT. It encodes CASSSGQGSGNTIYF.

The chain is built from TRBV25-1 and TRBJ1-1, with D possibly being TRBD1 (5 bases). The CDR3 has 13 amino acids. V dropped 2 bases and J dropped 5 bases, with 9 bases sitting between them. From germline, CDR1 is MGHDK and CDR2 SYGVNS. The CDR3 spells CASSEPQGTEAFF. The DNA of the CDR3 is TGTGCCAGCAGTGAACCCCAGGGAACTGAAGCTTTCTTT.

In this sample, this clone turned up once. The CDR3 DNA sequence: TGCGCCAGCAGCTTGGGAGGGACAGGGTATTCCTACGAGCAGTACTTC. Its translation is CASSLGGTGYSYEQYF. The chain recombines TRBV5-1 with TRBJ2-7; 9 bases are a match to TRBD1. Trimming removed 0 bases from V and 1 base from J; junction bases left unmatched: 5. The CDR3 runs to 16 residues. The germline V gene has CDR1 SGHRS and CDR2 YFSETQ.

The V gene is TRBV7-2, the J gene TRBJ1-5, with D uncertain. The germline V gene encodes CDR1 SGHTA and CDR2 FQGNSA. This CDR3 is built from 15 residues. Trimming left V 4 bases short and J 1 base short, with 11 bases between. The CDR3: CASSSGGRSNQPQHF. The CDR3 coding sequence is TGTGCCAGCAGCTCTGGAGGGAGGAGCAATCAGCCCCAGCATTTT.

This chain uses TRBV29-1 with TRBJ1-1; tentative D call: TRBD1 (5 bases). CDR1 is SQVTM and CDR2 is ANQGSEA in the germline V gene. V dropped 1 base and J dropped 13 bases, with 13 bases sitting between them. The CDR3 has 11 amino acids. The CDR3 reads CSVEGERQFFF. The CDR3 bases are TGCAGCGTTGAAGGGGAACGACAGTTTTTCTTT.

CDR3 sequence (DNA): TGCAGCGTGGACAGGGGTCCGGGTGGCTACACCTTC. Encoded protein: CSVDRGPGGYTF. This chain links TRBV29-1 with TRBJ1-2, with TRBD1 identical over 9 bases. The CDR3 extends over 12 amino acids. The germline V gene has CDR1 SQVTM and CDR2 ANQGSEA. J was trimmed by 7 bases and V by 6 bases; bases with no gene match: 6. The whole variable domain, filled in from reference TRBV29-1 and TRBJ1-2, reads SAVISQKPSRDICQRGTSLTIQCQVDSQVTMMFWYRQQPGQSLTLIATANQGSEATYESGFVIDKFPISRPNLTFSTLTVSNMSPEDSSIYLCSVDRGPGGYTFGSGTRLTVV.

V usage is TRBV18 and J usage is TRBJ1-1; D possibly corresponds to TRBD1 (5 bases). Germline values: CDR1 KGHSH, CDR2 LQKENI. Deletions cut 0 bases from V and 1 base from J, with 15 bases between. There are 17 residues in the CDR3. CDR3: CASSPPGGDFRNTEAFF. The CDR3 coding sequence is TGTGCCAGCTCACCACCGGGGGGTGATTTCCGGAACACTGAAGCTTTCTTT. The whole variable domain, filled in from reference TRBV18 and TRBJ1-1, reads NAGVMQNPRHLVRRRGQEARLRCSPMKGHSHVYWYRQLPEEGLKFMVYLQKENIIDESGMPKERFSAEFPKEGPSILRIQQVVRGDSAAYFCASSPPGGDFRNTEAFFGQGTRLTVV.

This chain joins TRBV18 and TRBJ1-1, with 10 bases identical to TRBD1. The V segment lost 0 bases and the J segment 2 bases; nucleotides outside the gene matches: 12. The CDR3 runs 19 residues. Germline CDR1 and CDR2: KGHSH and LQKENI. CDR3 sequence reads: CASSPPIIGTGEKNTEAFF. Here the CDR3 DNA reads TGTGCCAGCTCACCACCTATTATTGGGACAGGGGAAAAAAACACTGAAGCTTTCTTT. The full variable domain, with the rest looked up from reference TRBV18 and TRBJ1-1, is NAGVMQNPRHLVRRRGQEARLRCSPMKGHSHVYWYRQLPEEGLKFMVYLQKENIIDESGMPKERFSAEFPKEGPSILRIQQVVRGDSAAYFCASSPPIIGTGEKNTEAFFGQGTRLTVV.

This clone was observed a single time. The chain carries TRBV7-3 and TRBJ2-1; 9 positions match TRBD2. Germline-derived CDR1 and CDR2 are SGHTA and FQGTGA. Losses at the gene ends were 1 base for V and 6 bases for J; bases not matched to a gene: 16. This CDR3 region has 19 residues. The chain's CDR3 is CASSLISMASGGKTNEQFF. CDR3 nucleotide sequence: TGTGCCAGCAGCTTAATCTCGATGGCCAGCGGGGGGAAAACCAATGAGCAGTTCTTC.

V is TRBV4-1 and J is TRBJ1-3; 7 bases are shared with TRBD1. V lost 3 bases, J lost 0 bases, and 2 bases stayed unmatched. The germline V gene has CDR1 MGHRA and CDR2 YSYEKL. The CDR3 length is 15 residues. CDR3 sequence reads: CASSQGQFSGNTIYF. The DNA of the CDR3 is TGCGCCAGCAGCCAGGGACAGTTCTCTGGAAACACCATATATTTT.

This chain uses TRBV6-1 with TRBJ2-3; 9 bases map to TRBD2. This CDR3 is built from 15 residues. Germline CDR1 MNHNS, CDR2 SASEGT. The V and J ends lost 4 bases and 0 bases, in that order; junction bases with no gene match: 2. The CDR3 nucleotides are TGTGCCAGCAGTGTAACTAGCGGGAGCACAGATACGCAGTATTTT. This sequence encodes CASSVTSGSTDTQYF.

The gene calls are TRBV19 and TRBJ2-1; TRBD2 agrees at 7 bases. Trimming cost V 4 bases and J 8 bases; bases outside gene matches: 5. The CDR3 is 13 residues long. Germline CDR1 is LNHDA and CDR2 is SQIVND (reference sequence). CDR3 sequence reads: CASSSGSLDEQFF. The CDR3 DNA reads TGTGCCAGTAGTAGCGGGAGTCTAGATGAGCAGTTCTTC.

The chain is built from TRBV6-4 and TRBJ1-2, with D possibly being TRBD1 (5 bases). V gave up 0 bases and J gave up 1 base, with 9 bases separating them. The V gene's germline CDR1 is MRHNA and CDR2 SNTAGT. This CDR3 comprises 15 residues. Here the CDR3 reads CASSDSVTVNYGYTF. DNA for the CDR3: TGTGCCAGCAGTGACTCTGTGACAGTTAACTATGGCTACACCTTC.

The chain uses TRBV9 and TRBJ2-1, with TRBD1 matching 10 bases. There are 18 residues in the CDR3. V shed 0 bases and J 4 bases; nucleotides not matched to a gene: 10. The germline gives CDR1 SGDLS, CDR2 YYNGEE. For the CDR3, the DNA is TGTGCCAGCAGCGTAGCTACGGGGGGACAGGGGCGATACAATGAGCAGTTCTTC. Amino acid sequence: CASSVATGGQGRYNEQFF.

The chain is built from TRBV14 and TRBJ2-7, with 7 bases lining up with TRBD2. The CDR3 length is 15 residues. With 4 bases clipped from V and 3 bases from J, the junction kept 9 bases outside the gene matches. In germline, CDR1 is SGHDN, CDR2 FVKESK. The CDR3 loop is CASSRIPLAVYEQYF. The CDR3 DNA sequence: TGTGCCAGCAGCCGAATACCGCTAGCGGTCTACGAGCAGTACTTC. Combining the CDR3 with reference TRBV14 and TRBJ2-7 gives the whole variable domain EAGVTQFPSHSVIEKGQTVTLRCDPISGHDNLYWYRRVMGKEIKFLLHFVKESKQDESGMPNNRFLAERTGGTYSTLKVQPAELEDSGVYFCASSRIPLAVYEQYFGPGTRLTVT.

CDR3 sequence: CAWSRGTSGGDTQYF. The CDR3 region has the DNA TGTGCCTGGTCACGCGGGACTAGCGGGGGGGATACGCAGTATTTT. The chain links TRBV30 to TRBJ2-3, with 15 bases that match TRBD2. The trim removed 5 bases at V and 6 bases at J, leaving 6 bases unmatched. The V gene's germline CDR1 is GTSNPN and CDR2 SVGIG (reference sequence). This CDR3 is built from 15 residues.

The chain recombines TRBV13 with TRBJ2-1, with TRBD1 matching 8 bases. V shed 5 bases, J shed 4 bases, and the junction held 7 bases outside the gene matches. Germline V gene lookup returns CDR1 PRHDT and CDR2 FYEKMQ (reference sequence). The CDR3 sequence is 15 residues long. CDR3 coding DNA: TGTGCCAGCAGCCAACAAGGACAGGGTTACAATGAGCAGTTCTTC. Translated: CASSQQGQGYNEQFF. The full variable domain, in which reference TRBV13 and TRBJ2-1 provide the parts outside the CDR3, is AAGVIQSPRHLIKEKRETATLKCYPIPRHDTVYWYQQGPGQDPQFLISFYEKMQSDKGSIPDRFSAQQFSDYHSELNMSSLELGDSALYFCASSQQGQGYNEQFFGPGTRLTVL.